This T cell receptor beta chain originates from a study of T-cell reconstitution after alpha-beta-depleted transplantation in children. Overall study results and limits: About two months after transplant, alpha-beta T cells reportedly came from several hundred expanded graft clones. A year had passed since transplant, and T-cell counts and diversity by then came mostly from newly produced T cells. Day-60 TCRbeta diversity that was high in some patients was derived from surviving recipient T cells and thymic progenitors.

Trimming left V 0 bases short and J 2 bases short, with 13 bases between. The CDR3 length is 17 residues. Germline V lookup: CDR1 LGHDT, CDR2 YNNKEL (reference sequence). This clonotype was detected a few times. Its antigen remains unidentified. The TCRbeta library incorporated unique molecular identifiers. TCRdb recomputed calls from the PCR reads with MiXCR, one row per CDR3 protein. Of around 700,000 distinct CDR3 sequences in the sample, around 12% were seen once. This rearrangement joins TRBV3-1 to TRBJ2-2; D is unclear. The origin of this receptor is a girl aged 2 to 10 with congenital amegakaryocytic thrombocytopenia, due to receive a stem cell transplant. The input for sequencing was PBMCs, taken before TCRalphabeta/CD19-depleted stem cell transplant. CDR3 in amino acids: CASSQDPFEYNTGELFF. In DNA form, the CDR3 reads TGTGCCAGCAGCCAAGACCCCTTCGAGTATAACACCGGGGAGCTGTTTTTT.